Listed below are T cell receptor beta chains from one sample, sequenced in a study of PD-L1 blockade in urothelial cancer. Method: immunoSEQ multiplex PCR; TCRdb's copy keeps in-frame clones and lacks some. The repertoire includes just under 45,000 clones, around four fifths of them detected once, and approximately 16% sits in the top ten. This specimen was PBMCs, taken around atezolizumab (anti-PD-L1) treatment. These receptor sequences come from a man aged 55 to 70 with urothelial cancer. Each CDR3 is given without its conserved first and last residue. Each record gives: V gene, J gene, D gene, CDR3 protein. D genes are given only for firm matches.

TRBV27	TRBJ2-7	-	ASSLRGVGGLREQY
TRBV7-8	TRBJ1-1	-	ASSSRTGSMNTEAF
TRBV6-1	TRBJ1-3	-	ASSESHRGARGNTIY
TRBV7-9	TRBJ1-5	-	ASSPLDQPQH
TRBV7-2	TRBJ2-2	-	ASSFLNTGELF
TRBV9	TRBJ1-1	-	ASSVVDSENTEAF
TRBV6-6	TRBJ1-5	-	ASSPGLRQPQH
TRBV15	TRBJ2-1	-	ATSREPMRSYNEQF
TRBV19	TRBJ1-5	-	ASSSIDRRLGQPQH
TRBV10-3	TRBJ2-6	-	AIKSEGGGGANVLT
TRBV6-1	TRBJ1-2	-	ASSENPQGNYGYT
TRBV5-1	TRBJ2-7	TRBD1	ASSLEGQTIYEQY
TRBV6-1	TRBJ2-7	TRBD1	ASSRQGEAEQY
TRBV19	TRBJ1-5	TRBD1	ASSIGARDSSNQPQH
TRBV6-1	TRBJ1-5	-	ASTPQINQPQH
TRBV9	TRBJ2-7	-	ASSAATGDYEQY
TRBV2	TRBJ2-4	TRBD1	AGGTGRELAKNIQY
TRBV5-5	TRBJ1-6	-	ASSQQNSPLH
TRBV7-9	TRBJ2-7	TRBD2	ASSRGTSGRSYEQY
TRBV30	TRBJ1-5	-	AWSGTGIGPQH
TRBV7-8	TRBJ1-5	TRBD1	ASSGDRGTLGQPQH
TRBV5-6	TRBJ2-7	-	ASTSRQDEQY
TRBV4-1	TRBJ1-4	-	ASSQEGVTEKLF
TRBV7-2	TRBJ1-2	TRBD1	ASSRTRTGGVAGYT